The following is a T cell receptor beta chain sequence with its context. Germline values: CDR1 SNHLY, CDR2 FYNNEI. Trimming at V came to 7 bases and at J to 4 bases, leaving 12 bases not matched to a gene. This CDR3 spans 16 amino acids. The PCR was carried out with 60 Vbeta primers and 13 Jbeta primers. The protocol was immunoSEQ multiplex PCR, while the TCRdb copy is restricted to in-frame clones and leaves out a portion. The sample lists 55,000 to 80,000 clones; around 64% were seen once. This entry is derived from a study of cytomegalovirus exposure and HLA in healthy donors. The chain employs TRBV2 and TRBJ1-2; 10 bases map to TRBD1. This TCR derives from a man aged 40-55 years in good health and CMV-seropositive. Sequencing was carried out using PBMCs. CDR3 sequence (DNA): TGTGCCAGCACATCCATCGACAGGGGGCTGGGCTATGGCTACACCTTC. This gives the protein CASTSIDRGLGYGYTF.